This paragraph reports one T cell receptor (beta chain). Antigen: not known. This CDR3 is built from 11 residues. Germline assignment: CDR1 SQVTM and CDR2 ANQGSEA. This sample was taken from a study of T cells expressing NK-cell markers. Study conclusions and caveats: Once again these clonotypes came out on top in the CD3+CD56-NKG2C+ fraction of several donors.

TCRdb re-analyzed the 5' RACE reads; it lists each CDR3 protein once, without DNA. This table holds about 450,000 distinct CDR3 sequences. This sequence originates from a woman aged 18-69 years in good health. The source material was blood T cells: a sorted CD56 or NKG2C T cell subset, CD4+ or CD8+ T cells, or bulk PBMC T cells (not recorded which). J is TRBJ2-3 and V is TRBV29-1; as DNA is missing, the TRBD1 call by TCRdb cannot be tested. The CDR3 protein is CSGDRDYTQYF.